The 10 T cell receptor beta chains reported below all come from one sample, sequenced in a study of T cells after yellow fever vaccination. A single record per CDR3 protein comes from TCRdb applying MiXCR to the 5' RACE reads. The table lists 200,000 to 300,000 distinct CDR3 sequences, around 3.5% of them singletons. Sequences were derived from PBMCs, sampled 15 days after the yellow fever booster vaccination. Every receptor here comes from a man younger than 35 who received the YFV17D yellow fever vaccine.

This clonotype was seen at least ten times. CDR3 DNA sequence: TGTGCCACGAAACAGAATATGAACACTGAAGCTTTCTTT. Translated: CATKQNMNTEAFF. The chain links TRBV24-1 to TRBJ1-1; D not certain. The V gene's germline CDR1 is KGHDR and CDR2 SFDVKD. V was pared by 10 bases and J by 0 bases, with 11 bases between. There are 13 residues in the CDR3.

This clonotype was detected ten times or more. The chain couples TRBV4-2 to TRBJ1-4; no reliable D call. From germline, CDR1 is LGHNA and CDR2 YNFKEQ. V was trimmed by 3 bases and J by 5 bases, leaving 13 bases between them. The CDR3 is 15 amino acids. The CDR3 protein is CASSHEDRWNEKLFF. The CDR3 bases are TGTGCCAGCAGCCATGAGGACCGCTGGAATGAAAAACTGTTTTTT.

This clonotype was counted at least ten times. J is TRBJ2-3 and V is TRBV5-4, with D possibly TRBD1 on 5 matching bases. The CDR3 has 14 residues. Germline lookup yields CDR1 SGHNT and CDR2 YYREEE (reference sequence). Trimming took 3 bases from V and 10 from J, leaving 18 bases between them. The CDR3 sequence is CASSSPTPLGAQYF. CDR3 in DNA: TGTGCCAGCAGCTCACCCACCCCTCTAGGGGCGCAGTATTTT.

There are many counts of this clonotype. V is TRBV6-6 and J is TRBJ2-6, with a possible D match to TRBD1 (6 bases). The CDR3 loop spans 17 amino acids. V lost 6 bases to trimming and J lost 0 bases, with 15 bases between them. From germline, CDR1 is MNHNY and CDR2 SVGAGI (reference sequence). Here the CDR3 reads CASRHRDRPSGANVLTF. In DNA form, the CDR3 reads TGTGCCAGCAGGCACAGGGACCGGCCCTCTGGGGCCAACGTCCTGACTTTC.

This clonotype has at least ten counts. The V and J genes are TRBV15 and TRBJ2-1; 9 bases are shared with TRBD2. CDR3 length: 17 residues. J gave up 6 bases and V 0 bases, and 9 bases lay outside the gene matches. Germline V CDR1 and CDR2: LNHNV, YYDKDF (reference sequence). CDR3 nucleotides: TGTGCCACCAGCAGAGATCTGGGACTAGCCTCAGGCAATGAGCAGTTCTTC. Protein product: CATSRDLGLASGNEQFF.

This clonotype showed up many times. This chain links TRBV5-4 with TRBJ2-3, with a weak D call TRBD1 (5 bases). The CDR3 contains 16 residues. Germline values: CDR1 SGHNT, CDR2 YYREEE (reference sequence). Trimming cost V 4 bases and J 0 bases, with 15 bases left between them. Written as DNA, the CDR3 is TGTGCCAGCAGCCCCGACTTAGGGGCTAGCACAGATACGCAGTATTTT. Translated, it gives CASSPDLGASTDTQYF. The entire variable domain, with the rest obtained from reference TRBV5-4 and TRBJ2-3, is as follows: ETGVTQSPTHLIKTRGQQVTLRCSSQSGHNTVSWYQQALGQGPQFIFQYYREEENGRGNFPPRFSGLQFPNYSSELNVNALELDDSALYLCASSPDLGASTDTQYFGPGTRLTVL.

This clonotype was counted at least ten times. The chain links TRBV5-1 to TRBJ2-7; D possibly matches TRBD1 or TRBD2 (6 bases each). Germline values: CDR1 SGHRS, CDR2 YFSETQ. Trimming took off 4 bases at V and 6 bases at J, with 20 bases between the two ends. The CDR3 runs 15 residues. CDR3 loop: CASSPGHREAGEQYF. CDR3 nucleotide sequence: TGCGCCAGCAGCCCGGGACATAGGGAGGCCGGCGAGCAGTACTTC. The full variable domain, its missing parts supplied by reference TRBV5-1 and TRBJ2-7, is KAGVTQTPRYLIKTRGQQVTLSCSPISGHRSVSWYQQTPGQGLQFLFEYFSETQRNKGNFPGRFSGRQFSNSRSEMNVSTLELGDSALYLCASSPGHREAGEQYFGPGTRLTVT.

This clonotype was observed at least ten times. The rearrangement links TRBV7-2 to TRBJ2-5; D gene unclear. The CDR3 length is 13 residues. Trimming cost V 5 bases and J 4 bases, with 11 bases left between them. The germline CDR1 and CDR2 sequences are SGHTA and FQGNSA. The CDR3 coding sequence is TGTGCCAGCAGCAAGCAAGATGGAGAGACCCAGTACTTC. Its protein product is CASSKQDGETQYF.

In this sample, this clonotype turned up many times. The rearrangement joins TRBV30 to TRBJ2-3; D unresolved. The CDR3 is 14 residues long. Between the trimmed V and J ends, which lost 3 bases and 4 bases, there was a span of 14 bases. From germline, CDR1 is GTSNPN and CDR2 SVGIG (reference sequence). CDR3 DNA sequence: TGTGCCTGGAGCCCTTCCCTTGGGGCAGATACGCAGTATTTT. Translating gives CAWSPSLGADTQYF.

This clonotype was seen ten or more times. The chain combines TRBV5-1 with TRBJ1-2; D remains unclear. Per the germline V gene, CDR1 is SGHRS and CDR2 is YFSETQ. The CDR3 sequence is 15 residues long. Deletions cut 0 bases from V and 4 bases from J, with 13 bases between. CDR3 sequence reads: CASSLDSGQFYGYTF. In nucleotides, the CDR3 is TGCGCCAGCAGCTTGGACAGCGGCCAGTTCTATGGCTACACCTTC.